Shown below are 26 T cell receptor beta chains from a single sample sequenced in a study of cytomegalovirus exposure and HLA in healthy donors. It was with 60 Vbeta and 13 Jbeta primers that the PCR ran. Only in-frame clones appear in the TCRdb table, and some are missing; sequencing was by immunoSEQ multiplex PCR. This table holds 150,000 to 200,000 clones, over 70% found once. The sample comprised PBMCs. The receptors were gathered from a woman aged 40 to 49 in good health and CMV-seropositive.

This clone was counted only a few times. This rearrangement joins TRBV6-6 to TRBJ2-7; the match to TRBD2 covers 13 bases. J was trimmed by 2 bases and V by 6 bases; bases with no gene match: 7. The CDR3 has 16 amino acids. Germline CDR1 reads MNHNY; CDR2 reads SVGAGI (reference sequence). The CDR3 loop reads CASRAGTSGATYEQYF. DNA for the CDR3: TGTGCCAGCAGAGCAGGGACTAGCGGGGCGACCTACGAGCAGTACTTC.

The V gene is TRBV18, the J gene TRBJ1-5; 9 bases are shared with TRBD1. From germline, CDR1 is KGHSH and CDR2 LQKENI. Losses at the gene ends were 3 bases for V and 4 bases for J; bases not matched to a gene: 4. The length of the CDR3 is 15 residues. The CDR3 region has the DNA TGTGCCAGCTCACCGGAACAGGGGGCTAATCAGCCCCAGCATTTT. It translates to CASSPEQGANQPQHF. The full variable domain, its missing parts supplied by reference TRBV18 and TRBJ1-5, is NAGVMQNPRHLVRRRGQEARLRCSPMKGHSHVYWYRQLPEEGLKFMVYLQKENIIDESGMPKERFSAEFPKEGPSILRIQQVVRGDSAAYFCASSPEQGANQPQHFGDGTRLSIL.

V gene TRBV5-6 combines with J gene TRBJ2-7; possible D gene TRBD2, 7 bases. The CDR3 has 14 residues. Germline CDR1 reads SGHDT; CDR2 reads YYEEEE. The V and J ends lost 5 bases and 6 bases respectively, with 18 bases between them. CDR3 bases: TGTGCCAGCAGGAGGGGGGGAACTGTTGGCGAGCAGTACTTC. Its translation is CASRRGGTVGEQYF.

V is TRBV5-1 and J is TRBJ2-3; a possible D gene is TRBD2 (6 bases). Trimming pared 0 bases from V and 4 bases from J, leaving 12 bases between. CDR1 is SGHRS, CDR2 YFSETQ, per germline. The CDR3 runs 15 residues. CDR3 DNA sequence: TGCGCCAGCAGCTTGGTGGCGGGGATGGCAGATACGCAGTATTTT. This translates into CASSLVAGMADTQYF.

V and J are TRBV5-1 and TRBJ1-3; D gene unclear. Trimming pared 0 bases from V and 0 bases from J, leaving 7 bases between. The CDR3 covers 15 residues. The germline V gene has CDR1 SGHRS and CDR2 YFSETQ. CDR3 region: CASSLAPVSGNTIYF. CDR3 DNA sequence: TGCGCCAGCAGCTTGGCCCCGGTCTCTGGAAACACCATATATTTT.

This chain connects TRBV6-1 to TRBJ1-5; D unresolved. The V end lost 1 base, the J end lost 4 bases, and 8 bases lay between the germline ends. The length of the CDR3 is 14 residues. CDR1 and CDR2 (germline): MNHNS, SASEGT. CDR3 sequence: CASSEVRRNQPQHF. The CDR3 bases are TGTGCCAGCAGTGAAGTAAGGAGGAATCAGCCCCAGCATTTT.

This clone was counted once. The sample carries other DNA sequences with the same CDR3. This CDR3 reads CASSLGTGYEQYF. CDR3 bases: TGCGCCAGCAGCTTAGGGACAGGATACGAGCAGTACTTC. The chain combines TRBV5-1 with TRBJ2-7; 8 positions agree with TRBD1. Germline lookup yields CDR1 SGHRS and CDR2 YFSETQ. The J segment lost 4 bases and the V segment lost 2 bases, leaving 2 bases of the junction unmatched. CDR3 size: 13 residues.

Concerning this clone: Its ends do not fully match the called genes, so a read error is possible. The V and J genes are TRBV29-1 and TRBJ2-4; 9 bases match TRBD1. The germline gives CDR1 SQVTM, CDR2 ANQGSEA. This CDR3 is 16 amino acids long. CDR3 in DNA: TGCAGCGTTAGGCCACGGGGACAGGGAGCCAAAAACAGTCAGTACTTC. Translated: CSVRPRGQGAKNSQYF.

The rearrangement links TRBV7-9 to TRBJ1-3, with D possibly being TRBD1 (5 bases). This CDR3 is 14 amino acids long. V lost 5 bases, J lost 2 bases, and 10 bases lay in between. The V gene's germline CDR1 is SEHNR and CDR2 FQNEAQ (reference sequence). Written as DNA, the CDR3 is TGTGCCAGCAGCCCAGGGTGGACTGGAAACACCATATATTTT. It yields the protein CASSPGWTGNTIYF.

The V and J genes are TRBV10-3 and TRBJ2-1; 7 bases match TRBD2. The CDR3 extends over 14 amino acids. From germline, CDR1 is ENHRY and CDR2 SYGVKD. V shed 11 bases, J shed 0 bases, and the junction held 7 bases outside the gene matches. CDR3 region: CAARGDYSYNEQFF. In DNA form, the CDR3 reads TGTGCCGCCAGAGGGGACTACTCCTACAATGAGCAGTTCTTC.

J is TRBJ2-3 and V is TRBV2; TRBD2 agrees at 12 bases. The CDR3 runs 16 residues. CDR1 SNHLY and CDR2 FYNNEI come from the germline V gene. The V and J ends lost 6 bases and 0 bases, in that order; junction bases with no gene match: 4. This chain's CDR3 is CASRELAGGSTDTQYF. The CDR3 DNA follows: TGTGCCAGCAGAGAACTAGCGGGGGGTAGCACAGATACGCAGTATTTT.

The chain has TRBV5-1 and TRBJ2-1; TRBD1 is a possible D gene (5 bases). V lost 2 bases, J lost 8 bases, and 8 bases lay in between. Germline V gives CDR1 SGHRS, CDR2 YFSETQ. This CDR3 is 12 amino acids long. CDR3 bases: TGCGCCAGCAGCTTCGACAGTTATGAGCAGTTCTTC. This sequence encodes CASSFDSYEQFF. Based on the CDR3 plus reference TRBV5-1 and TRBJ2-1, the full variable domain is KAGVTQTPRYLIKTRGQQVTLSCSPISGHRSVSWYQQTPGQGLQFLFEYFSETQRNKGNFPGRFSGRQFSNSRSEMNVSTLELGDSALYLCASSFDSYEQFFGPGTRLTVL.

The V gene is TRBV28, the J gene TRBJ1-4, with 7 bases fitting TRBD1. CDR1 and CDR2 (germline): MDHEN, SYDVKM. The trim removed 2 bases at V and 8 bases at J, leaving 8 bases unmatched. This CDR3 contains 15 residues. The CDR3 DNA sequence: TGTGCCAGCAGTTTACAGGGGACAGTGGTAGAAAAACTGTTTTTT. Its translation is CASSLQGTVVEKLFF.

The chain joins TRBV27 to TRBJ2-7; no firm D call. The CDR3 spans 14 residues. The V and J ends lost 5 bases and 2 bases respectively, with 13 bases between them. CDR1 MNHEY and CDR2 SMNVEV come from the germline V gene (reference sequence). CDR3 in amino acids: CASSAATETYEQYF. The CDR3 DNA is TGTGCCAGCAGTGCCGCGACGGAGACCTACGAGCAGTACTTC.

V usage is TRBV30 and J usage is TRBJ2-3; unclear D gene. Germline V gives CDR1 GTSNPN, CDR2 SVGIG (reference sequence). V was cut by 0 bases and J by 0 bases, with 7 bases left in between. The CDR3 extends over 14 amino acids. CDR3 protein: CAWSVLESTDTQYF. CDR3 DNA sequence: TGTGCCTGGAGTGTATTAGAAAGCACAGATACGCAGTATTTT.

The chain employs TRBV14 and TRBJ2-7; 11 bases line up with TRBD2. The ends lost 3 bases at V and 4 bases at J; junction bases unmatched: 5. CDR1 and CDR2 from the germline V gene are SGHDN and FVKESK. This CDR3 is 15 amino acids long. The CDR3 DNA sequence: TGTGCCAGCAGCCAGTCACTAGCGGGGGTTTACGAGCAGTACTTC. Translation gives CASSQSLAGVYEQYF.

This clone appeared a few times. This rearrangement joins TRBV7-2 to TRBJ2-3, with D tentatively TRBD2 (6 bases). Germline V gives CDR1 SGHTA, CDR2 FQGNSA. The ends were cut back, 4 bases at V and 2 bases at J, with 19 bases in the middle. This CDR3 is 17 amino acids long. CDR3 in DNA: TGTGCCAGCAGCTATAACCGGAGGGCCTCAAACACAGATACGCAGTATTTT. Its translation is CASSYNRRASNTDTQYF.

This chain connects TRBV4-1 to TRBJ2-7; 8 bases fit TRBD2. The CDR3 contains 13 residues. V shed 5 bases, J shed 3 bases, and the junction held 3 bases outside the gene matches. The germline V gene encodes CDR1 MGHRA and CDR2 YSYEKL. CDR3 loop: CASSTSGGYEQYF. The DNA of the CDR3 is TGCGCCAGCAGCACCAGCGGGGGCTACGAGCAGTACTTC.

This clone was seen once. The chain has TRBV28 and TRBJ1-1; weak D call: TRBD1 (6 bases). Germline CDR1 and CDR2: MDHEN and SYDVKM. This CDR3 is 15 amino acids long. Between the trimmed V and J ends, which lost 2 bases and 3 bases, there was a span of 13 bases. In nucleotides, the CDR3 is TGTGCCAGCAGTTTAGGGGGGGGGCGGCACACTGAAGCTTTCTTT. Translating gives CASSLGGGRHTEAFF.

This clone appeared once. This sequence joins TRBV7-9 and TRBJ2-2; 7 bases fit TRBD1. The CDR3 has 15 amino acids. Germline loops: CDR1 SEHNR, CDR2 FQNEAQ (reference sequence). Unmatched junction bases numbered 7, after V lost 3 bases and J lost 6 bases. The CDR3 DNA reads TGTGCCAGCAGCTTGGGGACAGTAAGGGCCGGGGAGCTGTTTTTT. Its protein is CASSLGTVRAGELFF.

Written as DNA, the CDR3 is TGTGCCATCAGTGAGACAGTGCAAGAGACCCAGTACTTC. It translates to CAISETVQETQYF. The chain uses TRBV10-3 and TRBJ2-5; D is unresolved. Trimming left V 2 bases short and J 2 bases short, with 6 bases between. This CDR3 has 13 residues. Germline V gives CDR1 ENHRY, CDR2 SYGVKD.

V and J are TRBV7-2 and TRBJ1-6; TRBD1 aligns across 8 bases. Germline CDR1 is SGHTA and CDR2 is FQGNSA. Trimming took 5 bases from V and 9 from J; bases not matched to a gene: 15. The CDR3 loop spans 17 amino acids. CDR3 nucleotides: TGTGCCAGCAGCCAACGACAGACCGGGACAGGAACTTCACCCCTCCACTTT. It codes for CASSQRQTGTGTSPLHF.

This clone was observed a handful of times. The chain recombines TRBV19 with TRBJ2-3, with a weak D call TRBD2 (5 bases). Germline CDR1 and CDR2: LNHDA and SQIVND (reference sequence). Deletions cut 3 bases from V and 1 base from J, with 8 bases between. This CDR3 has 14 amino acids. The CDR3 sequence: CASSIERRTDTQYF. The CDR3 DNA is TGTGCCAGTAGTATCGAGCGGCGCACAGATACGCAGTATTTT.

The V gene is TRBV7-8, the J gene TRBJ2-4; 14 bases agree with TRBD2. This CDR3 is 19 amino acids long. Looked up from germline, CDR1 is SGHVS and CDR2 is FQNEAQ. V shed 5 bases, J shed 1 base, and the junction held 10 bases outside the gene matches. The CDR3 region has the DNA TGTGCCAGCAGCAGATCGACTAGCGGGGGGGTTGGTGCCAAAAACATTCAGTACTTC. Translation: CASSRSTSGGVGAKNIQYF.

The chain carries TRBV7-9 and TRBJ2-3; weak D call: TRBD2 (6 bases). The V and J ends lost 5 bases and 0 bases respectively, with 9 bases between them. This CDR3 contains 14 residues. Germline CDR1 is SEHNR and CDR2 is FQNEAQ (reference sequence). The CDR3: CASSKAGSTDTQYF. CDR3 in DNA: TGTGCCAGCAGCAAAGCGGGTAGCACAGATACGCAGTATTTT.

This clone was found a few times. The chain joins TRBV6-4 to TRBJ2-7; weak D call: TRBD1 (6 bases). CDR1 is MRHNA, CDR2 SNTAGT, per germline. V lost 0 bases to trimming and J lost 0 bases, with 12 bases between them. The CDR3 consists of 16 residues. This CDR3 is CASSDSKGGSSYEQYF. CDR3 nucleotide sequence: TGTGCCAGCAGTGACTCGAAAGGGGGAAGCTCCTACGAGCAGTACTTC.